The clone carrying this TCR beta chain was counted many times. No antigen is known for it. RNA transcripts yielded amplified TCR beta CDR3 regions. When the TCR CDR3 underwent first-round RT-PCR, the HTBI primer set was used. In TCRdb, the multiplex PCR reads were re-called with MiXCR into one record per CDR3 protein. The sample lists approximately 600,000 distinct CDR3 sequences, around 15% seen once, with 3.5% to 4% in the top ten. The study left out patients who had uncontrolled infection, other autoimmune disease, pregnancy or lactation. This sample was included in a study of T cells in Graves' hyperthyroidism and ophthalmopathy. With 4 bases removed from V and 5 bases from J, the gap between germline ends came to 14 bases. CDR3 length: 14 amino acids. Germline loops: CDR1 SNHLY, CDR2 FYNNEI. Study-level points and caveats: Most expanded thyroid clonotypes above 0.001 recurred in blood.

The sequenced sample was blood. The chain has TRBV2 and TRBJ2-5, with D perhaps matching TRBD2 (5 bases). This sequence originates from a young woman with Graves' hyperthyroidism. The DNA for the CDR3 is TGTGCCAGCAGTGCGCCCCGGGGTCGGGAGACCCAGTACTTC. This codes for CASSAPRGRETQYF.